This record concerns one T cell receptor beta chain sequence. These data originate in a study of blood T cell repertoires in COVID-19. Background on the study: Spain, Italy and the United States supplied samples that represented acute and convalescent COVID-19.

Grouping used clinical history reported by participants in a survey and questionnaire. The germline gives CDR1 KGHDR, CDR2 SFDVKD. The V end lost 2 bases, the J end lost 8 bases, and 8 bases lay between the germline ends. There are 12 residues in the CDR3. Original processing notes: Amplified reference gene primers provided the basis for estimating nucleated cell counts. Sequenced by immunoSEQ multiplex PCR; TCRdb stores in-frame clones only, minus some. V and J calls and clone size are given by that table; D and trimming were obtained from the DNA. The repertoire holds about 480,000 clones, about 85% seen once, with almost 2% in the top ten.

The specimen was PBMCs or T cells enriched from blood (not recorded which). This chain connects TRBV24-1 to TRBJ1-2, with D perhaps matching TRBD1 (6 bases). The TCR was taken from a young woman with acute COVID-19. This CDR3 reads CATSDSRGGYTF. The DNA for the CDR3 is TGTGCCACCAGTGATTCCAGGGGCGGCTACACCTTC.